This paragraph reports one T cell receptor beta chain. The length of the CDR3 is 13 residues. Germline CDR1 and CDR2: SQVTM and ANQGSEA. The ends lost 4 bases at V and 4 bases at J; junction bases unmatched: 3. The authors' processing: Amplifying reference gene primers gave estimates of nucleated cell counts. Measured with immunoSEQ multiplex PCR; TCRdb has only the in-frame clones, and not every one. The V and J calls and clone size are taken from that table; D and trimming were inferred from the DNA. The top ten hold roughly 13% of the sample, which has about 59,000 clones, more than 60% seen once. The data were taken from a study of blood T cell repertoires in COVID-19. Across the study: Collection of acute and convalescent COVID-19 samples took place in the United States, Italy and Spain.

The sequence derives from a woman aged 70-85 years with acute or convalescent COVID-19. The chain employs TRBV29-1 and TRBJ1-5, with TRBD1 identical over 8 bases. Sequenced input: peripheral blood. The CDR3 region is CSVGDRGNQPQHF. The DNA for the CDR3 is TGCAGCGTTGGTGACAGGGGAAATCAGCCCCAGCATTTT.